This T cell receptor (beta chain) originates from a study of blood T cell repertoires in COVID-19 (dated by TCRdb to 2018 to 2020). Regarding the study in general: Samples from collaborators originated in the United States, Italy and Spain and spanned both the acute and convalescent phases of COVID-19. The repertoires were released in a freely available public database meant as a resource for research on the immune response to SARS-CoV-2. The material from the prospective study consisted of cDNA or gDNA derived from T cells, B-cell-depleted T cells, or PBMCs. Nearly every sample came with metadata listing a de-identified subject ID, COVID-19 status, age in years and sex. Subjects who had been exposed to COVID-19, were actively infected with it, or had recovered from it provided the deeply sampled blood TCRbeta repertoires that made up the dataset. Where HLA class I and class II types were available, the types were taken from metadata supplied by the sample provider, not from assay-based typing. Samples were obtained from the ongoing ImmuneRACE study (first 160 participants) and from approximately 1,200 subjects provided by 6 global collaborators.

Whole blood was collected in K2EDTA tubes by collaborating institutions according to the institutions' own protocols. Collaborator samples were shipped for TCRbeta analysis as frozen whole blood, isolated PBMCs, or DNA extracted from either sample type. The immunoSEQ Assay, a bias-controlled multiplex PCR, was used to amplify TCRbeta CDR3 regions from genomic DNA. The original pipeline was this. The number of nucleated cells in each sample was estimated from the amplification of reference gene primers within the assay. To quantify the absolute abundance of each unique TCRbeta CDR3 rearrangement, sequence reads were collapsed and filtered. For each sample, productive Simpson clonality was calculated by taking the square root of Simpson's diversity index across productive rearrangements. The table comes from immuneACCESS by way of TCRdb, which keeps in-frame sequences with V and J called. Part of the clones is missing from these tables; in studies checked, under half for an unresolved V gene and the rest for unknown reasons. V, J and clone size reflect that table, while D and trimming were determined from the DNA. For this sample there are 20,000 to 25,000 clones; around 90% appear just once. Approximately 29% of the sample rests with the top ten.

As concerns this clone: The antigen it binds to is not known. No qualities accompany the bases; no much larger clone lies one base away.

Its CDR3 holds 17 amino acids, cysteine through phenylalanine. Solely the CDR3 DNA is kept, with 51 bases framed from the first base. The germline V gene yields SGDLS for CDR1 and YYNGEE for CDR2. The V end loses 3 bases and the J end loses 4 bases, and a stretch of 17 bases separates them. Study-level results and caveats: The quantity of clinical and demographic metadata differed by source and by participant and was supplied without curation.

The sequencing sample was made of peripheral blood. This sequence uses TRBV9 and TRBJ2-6; the D segment could be TRBD1, given 5 matching bases. The TCR sequence derives from a woman aged 70 to 79 with active COVID-19. The DNA sequence is given as TGTGCCAGCAGCGCCTCGACAGTTACCGTGGGGGCCAACGTCCTGACTTTC. It translates to CASSASTVTVGANVLTF. Here the CDR3 is joined to the reference TRBV9 and TRBJ2-6 genes, and the full variable domain is: DSGVTQTPKHLITATGQRVTLRCSPRSGDLSVYWYQQSLDQGLQFLIQYYNGEERAKGNILERFSAQQFPDLHSELNLSSLELGDSALYFCASSASTVTVGANVLTFGAGSRLTVL.